A single sample is the source of the 6 T cell receptor beta chains below, sequenced in a study of graft-versus-host responses after intestinal transplantation. These receptors lack a known antigen. This table comes from immunoSEQ multiplex PCR, and its TCRdb copy is limited to in-frame clones, with some not included. The sample records about 120,000 clones, about nine tenths being singletons. The specimen comprised unstimulated CD4+ T cells sorted from spleen or lymph node cells, sampled before intestinal transplant. These receptors were obtained from a human donor who received an intestinal transplant.

V usage is TRBV27 and J usage is TRBJ2-7; 10 nucleotides agree with TRBD1. The CDR3 has 13 amino acids. With 9 bases clipped from V and 4 bases from J, the junction kept 6 bases outside the gene matches. Germline V CDR1 and CDR2: MNHEY, SMNVEV (reference sequence). Here the CDR3 reads CASCRDRGYEQYF. CDR3 DNA: TGTGCCAGTTGCCGGGACAGGGGTTACGAGCAGTACTTC.

The CDR3 nucleotides are TGTGCCAGCAGTGAGGTCCCAGGGGATGTTCAGCCCCAGCATTTT. Translation: CASSEVPGDVQPQHF. V usage is TRBV6-1 and J usage is TRBJ1-5, with a tentative D call TRBD1 (6 bases). Germline-derived CDR1 and CDR2 are MNHNS and SASEGT. This CDR3 is 15 amino acids long. V gave up 3 bases and J gave up 6 bases, with 15 bases separating them.

The chain carries TRBV5-4 and TRBJ2-2; TRBD2 aligns across 8 bases. CDR1 SGHNT and CDR2 YYREEE come from the germline V gene (reference sequence). The CDR3 runs to 16 residues. With 4 bases clipped from V and 1 base from J, the junction kept 6 bases outside the gene matches. The CDR3 bases are TGTGCCAGCAGCCAAAGCGGGGGCCGGAACACCGGGGAGCTGTTTTTT. Translated: CASSQSGGRNTGELFF.

The V and J genes are TRBV5-1 and TRBJ2-7, with 14 bases identical to TRBD2. Germline assignment: CDR1 SGHRS and CDR2 YFSETQ. With V trimmed by 4 bases and J by 8 bases, 5 bases remained unmatched. The CDR3 length is 14 residues. The CDR3, as DNA: TGCGCCAGCAGCCGGGGACTAGCGGGGGAAAAGCAGTACTTC. It is translated as CASSRGLAGEKQYF.

The chain employs TRBV7-6 and TRBJ1-1, with 8 bases matching TRBD1. CDR3 length: 17 amino acids. Per germline, CDR1 SGHVS and CDR2 FNYEAQ. With V trimmed by 5 bases and J by 1 base, 12 bases remained unmatched. The CDR3 sequence is CASSQYPTGATNTEAFF. The CDR3 nucleotides are TGTGCCAGCAGCCAGTATCCGACAGGGGCTACGAACACTGAAGCTTTCTTT. Combining the CDR3 with reference TRBV7-6 and TRBJ1-1 gives the whole variable domain GAGVSQSPRYKVTKRGQDVALRCDPISGHVSLYWYRQALGQGPEFLTYFNYEAQQDKSGLPNDRFSAERPEGSISTLTIQRTEQRDSAMYRCASSQYPTGATNTEAFFGQGTRLTVV.

The chain carries TRBV10-1 and TRBJ2-1; TRBD2 might be the D (6 bases). Germline-derived CDR1 and CDR2 are WNHNN and SYGVQD (reference sequence). This CDR3 region has 15 residues. Trimming took 2 bases from V and 7 from J, leaving 15 bases between them. For the CDR3, the DNA is TGCGCCAGCAGTGAGGGGCGGGGTTTGGGGAATGAGCAGTTCTTC. This sequence encodes CASSEGRGLGNEQFF.